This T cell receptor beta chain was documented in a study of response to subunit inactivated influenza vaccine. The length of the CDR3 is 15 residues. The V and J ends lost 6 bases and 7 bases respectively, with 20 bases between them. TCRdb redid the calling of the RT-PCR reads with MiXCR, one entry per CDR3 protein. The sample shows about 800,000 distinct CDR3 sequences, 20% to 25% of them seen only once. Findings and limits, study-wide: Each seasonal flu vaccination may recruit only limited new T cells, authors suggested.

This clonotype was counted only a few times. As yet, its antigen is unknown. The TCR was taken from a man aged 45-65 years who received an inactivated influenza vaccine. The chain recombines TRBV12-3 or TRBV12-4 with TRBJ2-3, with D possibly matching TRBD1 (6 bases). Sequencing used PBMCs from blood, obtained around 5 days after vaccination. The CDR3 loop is CASSAGQRPTYTQYF. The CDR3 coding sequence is TGTGCCAGCAGCGCAGGACAGAGACCCACGTATACGCAGTATTTT.